The source of this TCR beta chain is a study of read filtering for tumor transcriptome and immune sequencing. Overall study context: Patients were some 16 male and about 15 female, mean age 65.9 years, range 47 to 80. 8 patients were R-ISS I, roughly 15 were R-ISS II, about seven were R-ISS III. Findings of the study overall: Sorted CD138-negative bone marrow cells were not purified T cells. Correlation between methods rose after single-read clonotypes were removed.

V lost 5 bases and J lost 3, with 2 bases in between. Germline CDR1 SGHAT, CDR2 FQNNGV. The length of the CDR3 is 10 residues. Molecular barcoded adaptors covering alpha/delta and beta/gamma chains were used on 400 to 450 ng RNA. TCRdb re-called the reads through MiXCR, storing one row per CDR3 protein. The sample consists of roughly 90,000 distinct CDR3 sequences, around an eighth of them appearing once. A remark on this clonotype: Its antigen is not known.

Input material: a population of CD138-negative cells sorted from bone marrow. The clonotype was recovered from a donor over 35 with multiple myeloma. The J gene is TRBJ2-7, the V gene TRBV11-2; D gene unclear. This CDR3 is CASSLYEQYF. In DNA, the CDR3 is TGTGCCAGCAGCCTCTACGAGCAGTACTTC.